This T cell receptor (beta chain) came from a study of long-term antiretroviral therapy in people with HIV (dated by TCRdb to the early 2020s). Study-wide context: The earliest samples were collected approximately a decade before the 2015 WHO recommendation for immediate ART, a period when ART was typically delayed until CD4 counts fell. No cross-contamination during QIAcube processing was seen in test extractions of a monoclonal T-cell line run alongside roughly 30 polyclonal samples. This retrospective serial study examined whether starting ART and sustained HIV suppression were associated with changes in the composition and diversity of the TRB repertoire in peripheral blood. A total of 192 cryopreserved PBMC samples were contributed to the cohort by 30 adults with confirmed HIV infection, with samples collected serially over a mean of about 6 years (range 1-12). Among the 25 to 30 participants with HIV, approximately 10 were female.

With regard to this clone: This clone's antigen is unknown. Qualities for individual bases were not recorded, and no much larger clone is one base off.

Inclusion was restricted to participants for whom at least one PBMC sample before ART initiation and at least two post-ART samples were available. Treatment was received in the United States of America by all participants with HIV. Before DNA extraction, cryopreserved samples of roughly 0.9-11 million PBMC were thawed and washed. At the time of the earliest PBMC sample, participants with HIV were aged between roughly 20 and 54 years. PBMC samples from each participant spanned 1-4 timepoints before ART initiation and 2-8 timepoints after ART initiation, with a median of 7 samples. Serial HIV viral load, CD4+ T-cell count, ART history and demographic data were obtained for every participant. Genomic DNA was extracted from unsorted PBMC with a Qiagen kit on a QIAcube, with processing performed in batches of 12 samples. The immunoSEQ hsTCRB v3.0 assay was used at survey level resolution to sequence the TRB variable region. A depth of 40,000-50,000 T-cell genomes per sample was targeted for TRB sequencing. TRB libraries were pooled and sequenced on an Illumina MiSeq using a v3 150-cycle kit. The published analysis was carried out like this. Analysis of repertoires was carried out in R inside a reproducible Nextflow workflow spanning QC, data transformation and analysis. LymphoSeq2, an R package for exploring AIRR-Seq data, was used to implement custom analyses. A few samples that produced fewer than 5000 total TRB sequences were removed, so some 180 HIV repertoires were analyzed. Of the approximately 190 retained HIV repertoires, approximately 60 were collected before and around 130 after ART initiation. Each repertoire was downsampled to 5000 TRB nucleotide sequences, and summary statistics were averaged across 100 downsampling iterations. Only TRB sequences with CDR3 regions of at least seven amino acids were retained for analysis. Diversity was assessed using a clonality score derived from Shannon entropy and using the Gini coefficient. In the repertoire networks, any two of the top 5000 CDR3 amino acid sequences were linked whenever the two sequences differed by an edit distance of one. For TRB CDR3 amino acid sequences, antigen specificity groups and MHC restriction were predicted with GLIPH2. To flag known CMV, EBV, HIV or tissue antigen associations, CDR3 amino acid sequences were matched against VDJdb and McPAS-TCR. Pre-ART, post-ART and control groups were compared with Wilcoxon signed-rank tests and Holm-Bonferroni correction. What TCRdb holds here is the immuneACCESS table cut down to in-frame rearrangements. Part of the clones is not present; checked against another copy, under half of the missing clones reflect an unresolved V gene, and the others are unexplained. Clone size and the V and J calls come from that table; the DNA yielded D and trimming. The sample table lists 20,000 to 25,000 clones, 81% of them with a count of one. The ten largest clonotypes hold about 7.7% of the sample.

What the work shows at the level of the full study, not this receptor alone: Inferences about post-ART repertoire changes were limited because no data were available on ART adherence, viral resistance or therapy changes. The samples were dated from about 2003 to 2017, and the ART regimens that were used may be less effective than current ART regimens. A significant increase in TRB diversity was found to be associated with ART initiation, although TRB diversity was observed to remain significantly below that of transplant donor controls even after long-term ART. Because PBMC availability was limited, only the TCR beta chain was sequenced, with no alpha chain pairing. CDR3 length ranges in HIV repertoires were narrower than in controls, and network structure suggested an antigen-experienced repertoire with only a slight naive shift after ART. Because pre-ART samples had limited cell numbers, unsorted PBMC were profiled rather than sorted CD4+ and CD8+ T cells. Expanded TRB clones identified before ART initiation dominated the repertoire across all time points, though the dominance fluctuated and decreased in many PLHIV after ART.

Sequencing used unsorted PBMCs, obtained 1.5 years after starting antiretroviral therapy. The TCR originated in a man aged 25-40 years with HIV.

CDR3 region: CASSPMGSNQPQHF. The DNA sequence follows: TGTGCCAGCTCACCGATGGGGTCCAATCAGCCCCAGCATTTT. Recombination joined TRBV18 with TRBJ1-5, with the D gene not clear enough to name. V lost 3 bases and J lost 3 bases; the stretch between them is 9 bases long. The CDR3, cysteine through phenylalanine, is 14 amino acids long. Only CDR3 DNA remains: 42 bases, in frame from the first base. The germline V gene supplies CDR1 KGHSH and CDR2 LQKENI.